This paragraph covers one T cell receptor beta chain sequence. Its matching antigen is unknown. A far larger clone is a single base away, which makes a read error likely. Expressed TCRB transcripts were sequenced after all isolated RNA was converted to cDNA. Sequencing used immunoSEQ multiplex PCR; TCRdb keeps in-frame clones, though not all of them. The data show a few hundred thousand clones, approximately 11% seen once. This entry belongs to a study of beta chain features in type 1 diabetes. Study results and caveats: It was among patients, rather than healthy donors, that naive, central memory and Treg TCRB repertoires appeared more similar.

V was trimmed by 4 bases and J by 4 bases, leaving 16 bases between them. In germline, CDR1 is ENHRY, CDR2 SYGVKD. The CDR3 is 15 residues long. The rearrangement joins TRBV10-3 to TRBJ2-5, with D maybe TRBD2 (6 bases). The sequence came from a man between 18 and 35 years old in good health. Source material: central memory CD4+ T cells from blood. CDR3 sequence: CAISGIGRSGETQYF. The CDR3 nucleotides are TGTGCCATCAGTGGGATAGGGAGGTCGGGAGAGACCCAGTACTTC.